A selection of T cell receptor beta chains follows, all from one sample in a study of Tregs in tolerant kidney transplant recipients. Their recognized antigens are unknown. Clones were sequenced by immunoSEQ multiplex PCR, and TCRdb holds only the in-frame ones, with some missing. The sample records approximately 17,000 clones, around 60% being singletons. Sequenced input: Tregs from blood cultured with allogeneic cells. The source is a human donor in good health. CDR3s include the opening cysteine and the closing phenylalanine or tryptophan. The D gene is left open where the match is weak. Part of the rows lack a size; the others show once, few, many or a class for expanded clones.

d_call | j_call | clone_size | v_call | cdr3_aa | cdr3_nt
. | TRBJ2-4 | . | TRBV21-1 | CASTPPNIQYF | TGTGCCAGCACCCCGCCGAACATTCAGTACTTC
TRBD1 | TRBJ1-4 | few | TRBV6-6 | CVLDRGFEKLFF | TGTGTCCTAGACAGGGGGTTTGAAAAACTGTTTTTT
. | TRBJ2-1 | . | TRBV19 | CASSHRDNEQFF | TGTGCCAGTAGTCACCGGGACAATGAGCAGTTCTTC
. | TRBJ2-5 | . | TRBV4-1 | CASSQDPETQYF | TGCGCCAGCAGCCAAGATCCTGAGACCCAGTACTTC
. | TRBJ2-3 | . | TRBV29-1 | CSVDWGSDAQYF | TGCAGCGTTGATTGGGGGTCAGATGCGCAGTATTTT
TRBD1 | TRBJ1-3 | medium-sized | TRBV5-1 | CASSLGTGGRMNTIYF | TGCGCCAGCAGCTTGGGAACAGGGGGAAGGATGAACACCATATATTTT
. | TRBJ1-1 | . | TRBV5-1 | CASSLDRSEAFF | TGCGCCAGCAGCTTGGACAGGTCTGAAGCTTTCTTT
. | TRBJ1-5 | few | TRBV19 | CASSPWGGGWNQPQHF | TGTGCCAGTAGTCCCTGGGGTGGGGGGTGGAATCAGCCCCAGCATTTT
. | TRBJ1-4 | . | TRBV21-1 | CARPGLCIPPRDEKLFF | TGTGCCAGGCCCGGGTTGTGTATCCCGCCCAGGGATGAAAAACTGTTTTTT
. | TRBJ1-6 | . | TRBV2 | CASSENRPNSPLHF | TGTGCCAGCAGTGAAAACAGGCCTAATTCACCCCTCCACTTT
. | TRBJ2-2 | . | TRBV7-8 | CASTFLGILGAGELFF | TGTGCCAGCACGTTCCTAGGGATTCTAGGGGCCGGGGAGCTGTTTTTT
TRBD2 | TRBJ2-7 | medium-sized | TRBV27 | CASSLSRLAGGEQYF | TGTGCCAGCAGTTTATCGCGGCTAGCGGGGGGCGAGCAGTACTTC
TRBD1 | TRBJ1-1 | . | TRBV15 | CATSRDPSGGAEAFF | TGTGCCACCAGCAGAGATCCGTCAGGGGGGGCTGAAGCTTTCTTT
TRBD2 | TRBJ2-3 | . | TRBV5-1 | CASSLDAAGGGADTQYF | TGCGCCAGCAGCTTGGACGCAGCGGGCGGGGGGGCAGATACGCAGTATTTT
TRBD2 | TRBJ2-1 | . | TRBV30 | CAWRGTSGPYSYNEQFF | TGTGCCTGGAGGGGGACTAGCGGGCCCTACTCCTACAATGAGCAGTTCTTC
. | TRBJ2-7 | . | TRBV7-9 | CASSFSGVPYEQYF | TGTGCCAGCAGTTTTTCTGGGGTTCCCTACGAGCAGTACTTC
TRBD2 | TRBJ2-1 | many | TRBV18 | CASSLTGTSVNEQFF | TGTGCCAGCTCACTTACCGGGACTAGCGTCAATGAGCAGTTCTTC
. | TRBJ2-3 | . | TRBV6-1 | CASRAWLTLPDTQYF | TGTGCCAGCAGAGCTTGGCTCACACTCCCAGATACGCAGTATTTT
. | TRBJ2-7 | . | TRBV5-6 | CASTRGGYEQYF | TGTGCCAGCACCCGTGGGGGTTACGAGCAGTACTTC
. | TRBJ2-7 | . | TRBV6-6 | CASSKGSYEQYF | TGTGCCAGCAGCAAGGGGTCCTACGAGCAGTACTTC
. | TRBJ1-4 | . | TRBV29-1 | CSVVWGAGRREKLFF | TGCAGCGTTGTGTGGGGCGCGGGAAGGAGAGAAAAACTGTTTTTT
. | TRBJ2-1 | few | TRBV5-4 | CASSLAGRPNEQFF | TGTGCCAGCAGCTTGGCCGGCAGGCCTAATGAGCAGTTCTTC
. | TRBJ2-7 | . | TRBV19 | CASRRGPSYEQYF | TGTGCCAGTAGGAGGGGCCCCTCCTACGAGCAGTACTTC
. | TRBJ1-2 | . | TRBV4-1 | CASSQVRTEGYTF | TGCGCCAGCAGCCAAGTCCGGACAGAAGGCTACACCTTC
. | TRBJ2-5 | medium-sized | TRBV18 | CASSASLGGETQYF | TGTGCCAGCTCAGCCTCTCTAGGAGGAGAGACCCAGTACTTC
. | TRBJ1-5 | medium-sized | TRBV18 | CASSAGARNQPQHF | TGTGCCAGCTCAGCGGGGGCGCGGAATCAGCCCCAGCATTTT
TRBD2 | TRBJ2-7 | . | TRBV9 | CASSPRTSGRPGEQYF | TGTGCCAGCAGTCCCCGGACTAGCGGGAGACCGGGAGAGCAGTACTTC
. | TRBJ1-3 | . | TRBV6-5 | CASSYSMGVSNTIYF | TGTGCCAGCAGTTACTCGATGGGGGTCAGCAACACCATATATTTT
. | TRBJ1-2 | . | TRBV7-7 | CASSLPDKRFNTF | TGTGCCAGCAGCTTACCGGACAAGAGATTCAACACCTTC
TRBD2 | TRBJ2-7 | . | TRBV6-5 | CASSYLAGVRYEQYF | TGTGCCAGCAGTTACCTAGCGGGAGTCCGGTACGAGCAGTACTTC
. | TRBJ2-2 | medium-sized | TRBV7-6 | CASSAHGTNTGELFF | TGTGCCAGCAGCGCACACGGGACTAACACCGGGGAGCTGTTTTTT
. | TRBJ2-3 | few | TRBV19 | CASSLGFRDPQYF | TGTGCCAGTAGTCTAGGTTTCAGAGACCCGCAGTATTTT
. | TRBJ2-3 | . | TRBV6-5 | CASSRSDTQYF | TGTGCCAGCAGTAGATCAGATACGCAGTATTTT
. | TRBJ2-3 | . | TRBV11-2 | CASSVPGPGGHTDTQYF | TGTGCCAGCAGCGTCCCGGGGCCGGGGGGCCACACAGATACGCAGTATTTT
TRBD1 | TRBJ2-2 | . | TRBV5-3 | CASSSPGQGAGELFF | TGTGCCAGCAGCTCACCGGGACAGGGAGCCGGGGAGCTGTTTTTT
. | TRBJ2-2 | . | TRBV11-2 | CASSLDFPDFTGELFF | TGTGCCAGCAGCTTAGACTTTCCGGACTTCACCGGGGAGCTGTTTTTT
TRBD2 | TRBJ2-1 | . | TRBV6-5 | CASSTSGRSNEQFF | TGTGCCAGCAGCACTAGCGGGAGGTCAAATGAGCAGTTCTTC
. | TRBJ1-3 | . | TRBV27 | CASSSYGGNTIYF | TGTGCCAGCAGCTCATATGGTGGAAACACCATATATTTT
TRBD1 | TRBJ2-7 | . | TRBV4-1 | CASSREAPGQQYEQYF | TGCGCCAGCAGCCGAGAAGCCCCGGGACAGCAATACGAGCAGTACTTC
. | TRBJ2-3 | . | TRBV5-1 | CASSLGLEGEDTQYF | TGCGCCAGCAGCTTGGGCTTGGAGGGAGAGGATACGCAGTATTTT
. | TRBJ1-4 | few | TRBV6-1 | CASSRGEKLFF | TGTGCCAGCAGTCGAGGGGAAAAACTGTTTTTT
. | TRBJ2-2 | . | TRBV7-2 | CASSSMGLNTGELFF | TGTGCCAGCAGCTCTATGGGCCTGAACACCGGGGAGCTGTTTTTT
TRBD1 | TRBJ1-5 | few | TRBV19 | CASSGTANQPQHF | TGTGCCAGTAGTGGGACAGCAAATCAGCCCCAGCATTTT
. | TRBJ2-7 | many | TRBV4-2 | CASSQDPGANEQYF | TGTGCCAGCAGCCAAGATCCGGGGGCCAACGAGCAGTACTTC
. | TRBJ1-6 | . | TRBV18 | CASSPRDGNLHNSPLHF | TGTGCCAGCTCACCTCGGGACGGAAACCTTCATAATTCACCCCTCCACTTT
TRBD2 | TRBJ2-1 | . | TRBV7-3 | CASSPLRNPGGHHNEQFF | TGTGCCAGCAGCCCTCTTAGGAATCCGGGGGGGCACCACAATGAGCAGTTCTTC
. | TRBJ1-3 | . | TRBV25-1 | CASSEGGRNTIYF | TGTGCCAGCAGTGAGGGTGGCCGAAACACCATATATTTT
. | TRBJ2-5 | . | TRBV7-2 | CASSLVWGRETQYF | TGTGCCAGCAGCTTAGTTTGGGGACGGGAGACCCAGTACTTC
TRBD1 | TRBJ1-2 | . | TRBV30 | CAWSRQGPPWGYGYTF | TGTGCCTGGAGTCGACAGGGGCCCCCATGGGGCTATGGCTACACCTTC
. | TRBJ1-2 | . | TRBV4-1 | CASSPRRASFNYGYTF | TGCGCCAGCAGCCCCCGCCGAGCTTCATTTAACTATGGCTACACCTTC
. | TRBJ1-2 | few | TRBV14 | CASSQELGSKYGYTF | TGTGCCAGCAGCCAAGAATTGGGGAGCAAATATGGCTACACCTTC
TRBD2 | TRBJ2-5 | many | TRBV6-5 | CASSLGLAGGTQYF | TGTGCCAGCAGTTTGGGACTAGCGGGGGGGACCCAGTACTTC
TRBD2 | TRBJ2-7 | few | TRBV7-9 | CASRPSGGAYEQYF | TGTGCCAGCCGCCCTAGCGGGGGGGCCTACGAGCAGTACTTC
. | TRBJ2-3 | . | TRBV5-6 | CASSWADTQYF | TGTGCCAGCAGCTGGGCAGATACGCAGTATTTT
TRBD1 | TRBJ2-7 | . | TRBV7-6 | CASSLTGGAYEQYF | TGTGCCAGCAGCTTGACAGGGGGGGCCTACGAGCAGTACTTC
. | TRBJ2-4 | . | TRBV6-5 | CASSYGPGLAKNIQYF | TGTGCCAGCAGTTATGGCCCGGGACTAGCCAAAAACATTCAGTACTTC
TRBD2 | TRBJ2-5 | few | TRBV4-3 | CASSQTSGIWETQYF | TGCGCCAGCAGCCAGACTAGCGGGATATGGGAGACCCAGTACTTC
. | TRBJ1-4 | . | TRBV7-9 | CASSLFVGEKLFF | TGTGCCAGCAGCTTGTTCGTAGGTGAAAAACTGTTTTTT
. | TRBJ1-2 | . | TRBV6-6 | CASSVRGLNYGYTF | TGTGCCAGCAGCGTACGGGGTCTTAACTATGGCTACACCTTC
. | TRBJ1-2 | few | TRBV6-6 | CASSRGDGYTF | TGTGCCAGCAGTAGGGGGGATGGCTACACCTTC